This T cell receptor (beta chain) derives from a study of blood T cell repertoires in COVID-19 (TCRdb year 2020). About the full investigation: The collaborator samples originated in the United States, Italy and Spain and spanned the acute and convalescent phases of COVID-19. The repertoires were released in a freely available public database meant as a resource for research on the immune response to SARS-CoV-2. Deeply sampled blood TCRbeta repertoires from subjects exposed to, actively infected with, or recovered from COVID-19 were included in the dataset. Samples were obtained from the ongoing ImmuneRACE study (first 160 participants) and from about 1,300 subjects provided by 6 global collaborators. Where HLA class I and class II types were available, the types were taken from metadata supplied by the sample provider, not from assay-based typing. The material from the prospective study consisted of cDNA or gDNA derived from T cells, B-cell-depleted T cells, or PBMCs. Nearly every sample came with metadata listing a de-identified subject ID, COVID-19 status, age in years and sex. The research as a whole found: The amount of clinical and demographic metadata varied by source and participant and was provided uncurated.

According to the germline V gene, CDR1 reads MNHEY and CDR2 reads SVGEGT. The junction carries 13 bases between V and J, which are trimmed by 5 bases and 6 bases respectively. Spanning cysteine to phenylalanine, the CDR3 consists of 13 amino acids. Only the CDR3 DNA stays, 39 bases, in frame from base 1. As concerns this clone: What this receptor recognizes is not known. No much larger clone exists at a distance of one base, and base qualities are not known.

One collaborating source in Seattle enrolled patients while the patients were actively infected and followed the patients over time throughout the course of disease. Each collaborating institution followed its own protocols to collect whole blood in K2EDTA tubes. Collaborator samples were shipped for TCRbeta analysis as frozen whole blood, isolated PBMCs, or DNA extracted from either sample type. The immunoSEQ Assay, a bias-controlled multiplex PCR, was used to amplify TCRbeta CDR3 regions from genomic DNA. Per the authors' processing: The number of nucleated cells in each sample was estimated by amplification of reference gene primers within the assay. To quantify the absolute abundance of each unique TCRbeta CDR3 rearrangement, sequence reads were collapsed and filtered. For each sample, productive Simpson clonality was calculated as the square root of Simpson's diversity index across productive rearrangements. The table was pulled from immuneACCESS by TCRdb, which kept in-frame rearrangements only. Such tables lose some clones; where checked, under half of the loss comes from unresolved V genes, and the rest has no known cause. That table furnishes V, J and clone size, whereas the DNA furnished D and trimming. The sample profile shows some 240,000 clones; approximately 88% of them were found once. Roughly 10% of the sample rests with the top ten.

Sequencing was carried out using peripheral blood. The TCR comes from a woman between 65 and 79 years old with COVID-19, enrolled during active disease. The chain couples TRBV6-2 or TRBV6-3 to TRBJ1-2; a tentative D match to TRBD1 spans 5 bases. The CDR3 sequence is CASSVLGRHGYTF. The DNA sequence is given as TGTGCCAGCAGTGTGCTGGGGCGACATGGCTACACCTTC.